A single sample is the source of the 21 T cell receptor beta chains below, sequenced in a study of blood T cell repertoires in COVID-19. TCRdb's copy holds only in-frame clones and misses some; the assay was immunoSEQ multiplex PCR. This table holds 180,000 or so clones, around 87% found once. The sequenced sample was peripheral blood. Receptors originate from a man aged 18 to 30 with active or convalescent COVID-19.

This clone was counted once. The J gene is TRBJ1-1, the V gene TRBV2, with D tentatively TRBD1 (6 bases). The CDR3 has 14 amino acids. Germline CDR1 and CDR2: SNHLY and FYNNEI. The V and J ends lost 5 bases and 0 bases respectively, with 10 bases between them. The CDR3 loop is CASSNRVMNTEAFF. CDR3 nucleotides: TGTGCCAGCAGTAACAGGGTTATGAACACTGAAGCTTTCTTT.

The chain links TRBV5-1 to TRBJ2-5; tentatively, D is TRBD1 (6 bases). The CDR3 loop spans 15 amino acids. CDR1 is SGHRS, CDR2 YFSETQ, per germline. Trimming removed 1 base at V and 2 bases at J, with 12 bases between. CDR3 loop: CASSLQGTTQETQYF. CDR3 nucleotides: TGCGCCAGCAGCTTGCAAGGGACAACACAAGAGACCCAGTACTTC.

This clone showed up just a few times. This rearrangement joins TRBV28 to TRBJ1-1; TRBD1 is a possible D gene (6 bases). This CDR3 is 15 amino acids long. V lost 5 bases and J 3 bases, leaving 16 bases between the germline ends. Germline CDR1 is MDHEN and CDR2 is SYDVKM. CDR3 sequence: CASSPLGAADTEAFF. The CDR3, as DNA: TGTGCCAGCAGTCCCCTGGGGGCTGCGGACACTGAAGCTTTCTTT. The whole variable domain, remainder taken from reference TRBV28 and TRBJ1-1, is DVKVTQSSRYLVKRTGEKVFLECVQDMDHENMFWYRQDPGLGLRLIYFSYDVKMKEKGDIPEGYSVSREKKERFSLILESASTNQTSMYLCASSPLGAADTEAFFGQGTRLTVV.

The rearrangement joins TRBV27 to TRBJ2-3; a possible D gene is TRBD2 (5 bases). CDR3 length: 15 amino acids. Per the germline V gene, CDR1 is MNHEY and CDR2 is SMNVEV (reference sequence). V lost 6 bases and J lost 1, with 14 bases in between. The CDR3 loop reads CASRPFWRGTDTQYF. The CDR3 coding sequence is TGTGCCAGCAGACCGTTTTGGCGGGGCACAGATACGCAGTATTTT.

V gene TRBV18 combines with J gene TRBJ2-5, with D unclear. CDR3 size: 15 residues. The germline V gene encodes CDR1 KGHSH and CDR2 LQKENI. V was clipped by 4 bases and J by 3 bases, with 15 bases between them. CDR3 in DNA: TGTGCCAGCTCACAGAGCACACGAGCGAAAGAGACCCAGTACTTC. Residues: CASSQSTRAKETQYF.

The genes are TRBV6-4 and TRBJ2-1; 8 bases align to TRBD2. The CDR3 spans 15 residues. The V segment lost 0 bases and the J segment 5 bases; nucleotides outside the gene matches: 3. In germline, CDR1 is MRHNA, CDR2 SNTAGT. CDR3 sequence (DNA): TGTGCCAGCAGTGACTCGGCTAGCGGGCACAATGAGCAGTTCTTC. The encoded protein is CASSDSASGHNEQFF.

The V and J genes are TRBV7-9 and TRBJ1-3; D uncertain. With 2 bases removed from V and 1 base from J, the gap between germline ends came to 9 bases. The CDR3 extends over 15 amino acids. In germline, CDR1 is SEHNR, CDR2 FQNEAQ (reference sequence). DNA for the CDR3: TGTGCCAGCAGCTTACGGGGTCCTTCTGGAAACACCATATATTTT. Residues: CASSLRGPSGNTIYF.

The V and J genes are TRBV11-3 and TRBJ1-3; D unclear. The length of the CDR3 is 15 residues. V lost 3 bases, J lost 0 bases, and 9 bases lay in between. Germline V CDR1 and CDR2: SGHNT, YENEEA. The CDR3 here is CASSFDGSSGNTIYF. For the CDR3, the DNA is TGTGCCAGCAGCTTCGACGGGAGCTCTGGAAACACCATATATTTT.

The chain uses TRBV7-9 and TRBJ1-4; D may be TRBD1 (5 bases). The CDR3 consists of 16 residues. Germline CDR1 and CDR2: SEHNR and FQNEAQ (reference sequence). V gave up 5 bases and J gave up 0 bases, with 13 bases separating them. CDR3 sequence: CASSLGTGSTNEKLFF. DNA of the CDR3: TGTGCCAGCAGCCTAGGGACGGGATCAACTAATGAAAAACTGTTTTTT.

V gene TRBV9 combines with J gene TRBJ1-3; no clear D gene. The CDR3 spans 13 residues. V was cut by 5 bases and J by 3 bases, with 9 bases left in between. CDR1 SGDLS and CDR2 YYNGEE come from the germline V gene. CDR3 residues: CASRSSSGNTIYF. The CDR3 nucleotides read TGTGCCAGCAGATCTTCGAGTGGAAACACCATATATTTT.

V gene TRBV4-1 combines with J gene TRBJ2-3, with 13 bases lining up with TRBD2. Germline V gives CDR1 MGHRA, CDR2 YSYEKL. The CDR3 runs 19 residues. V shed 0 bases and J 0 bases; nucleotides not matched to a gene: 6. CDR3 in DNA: TGCGCCAGCAGCCAAGAACCTCCGGGACTAGCGGGGAGCACAGATACGCAGTATTTT. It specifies CASSQEPPGLAGSTDTQYF.

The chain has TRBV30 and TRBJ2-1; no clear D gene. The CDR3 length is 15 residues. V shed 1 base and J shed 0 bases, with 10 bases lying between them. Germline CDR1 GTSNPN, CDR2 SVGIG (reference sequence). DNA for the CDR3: TGTGCCTGGAGTGGAGTGTTAAGCTCCTACAATGAGCAGTTCTTC. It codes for CAWSGVLSSYNEQFF.

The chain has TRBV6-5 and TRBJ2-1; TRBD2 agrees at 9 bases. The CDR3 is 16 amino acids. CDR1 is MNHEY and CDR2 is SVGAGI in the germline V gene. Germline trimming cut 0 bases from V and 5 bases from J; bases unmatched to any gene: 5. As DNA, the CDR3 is TGTGCCAGCAGTTACTCAGAGGTAGCGGGGGACAATGAGCAGTTCTTC. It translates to CASSYSEVAGDNEQFF.

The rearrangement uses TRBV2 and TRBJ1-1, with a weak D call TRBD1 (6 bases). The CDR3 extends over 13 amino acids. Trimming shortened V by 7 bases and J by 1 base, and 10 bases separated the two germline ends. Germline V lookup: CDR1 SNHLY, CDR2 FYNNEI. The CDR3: CASTQQGNTEAFF. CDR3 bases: TGTGCCAGCACCCAACAGGGGAACACTGAAGCTTTCTTT.

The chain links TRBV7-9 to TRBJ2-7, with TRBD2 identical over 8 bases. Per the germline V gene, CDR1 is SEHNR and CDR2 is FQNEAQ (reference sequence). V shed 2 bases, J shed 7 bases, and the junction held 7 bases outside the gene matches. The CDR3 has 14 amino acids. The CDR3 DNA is TGTGCCAGCAGCTTACAAGCGGGAGAAATAGAGCAGTACTTC. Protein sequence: CASSLQAGEIEQYF.

CDR3 region: CASSSGQVRTEAFF. CDR3 bases: TGTGCCAGCAGCTCGGGACAGGTTCGTACTGAAGCTTTCTTT. J is TRBJ1-1 and V is TRBV7-2, with TRBD1 identical over 8 bases. Germline assignment: CDR1 SGHTA and CDR2 FQGNSA. This CDR3 comprises 14 residues. Trimming cost V 4 bases and J 5 bases; bases outside gene matches: 6. Combining the CDR3 with reference TRBV7-2 and TRBJ1-1 gives the whole variable domain GAGVSQSPSNKVTEKGKDVELRCDPISGHTALYWYRQSLGQGLEFLIYFQGNSAPDKSGLPSDRFSAERTGGSVSTLTIQRTQQEDSAVYLCASSSGQVRTEAFFGQGTRLTVV.

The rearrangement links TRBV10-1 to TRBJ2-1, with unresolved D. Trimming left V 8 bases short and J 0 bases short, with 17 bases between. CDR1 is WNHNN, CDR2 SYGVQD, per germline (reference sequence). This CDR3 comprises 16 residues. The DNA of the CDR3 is TGCGCCAGCCTTATAGGAAGCGAAAGCTCCTACAATGAGCAGTTCTTC. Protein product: CASLIGSESSYNEQFF.

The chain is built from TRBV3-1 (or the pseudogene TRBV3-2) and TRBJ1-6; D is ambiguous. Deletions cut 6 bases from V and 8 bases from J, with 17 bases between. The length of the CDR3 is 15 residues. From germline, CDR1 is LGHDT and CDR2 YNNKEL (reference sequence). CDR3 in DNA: TGTGCCAGCAGTCCCAAGTCTTGGGGAGATTCACCCCTCCACTTT. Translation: CASSPKSWGDSPLHF.

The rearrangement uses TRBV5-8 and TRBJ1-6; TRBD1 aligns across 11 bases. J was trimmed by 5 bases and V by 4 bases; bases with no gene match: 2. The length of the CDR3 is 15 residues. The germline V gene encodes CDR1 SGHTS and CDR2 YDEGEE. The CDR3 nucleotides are TGTGCCAGCAGCCGGACAGGGGGCCATAATTCACCCCTCCACTTT. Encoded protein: CASSRTGGHNSPLHF.

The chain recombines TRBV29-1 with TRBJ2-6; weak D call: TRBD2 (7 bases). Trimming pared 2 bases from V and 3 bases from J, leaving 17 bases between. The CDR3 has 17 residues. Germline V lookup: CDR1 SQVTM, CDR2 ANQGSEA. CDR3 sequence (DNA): TGCAGCGTTGAAAAGGTTCAGGGGAGGGTTGGGGCCAACGTCCTGACTTTC. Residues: CSVEKVQGRVGANVLTF.

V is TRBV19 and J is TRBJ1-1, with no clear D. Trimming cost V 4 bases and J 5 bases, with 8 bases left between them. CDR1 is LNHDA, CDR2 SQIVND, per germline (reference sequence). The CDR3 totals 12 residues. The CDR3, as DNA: TGTGCCAGTAGTAGGGGAGAGACTGAAGCTTTCTTT. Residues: CASSRGETEAFF.